Below are 11 T cell receptor beta chains sequenced from a single sample in a study of T cell changes during pregnancy in multiple sclerosis. The data were produced by immunoSEQ multiplex PCR, yet TCRdb's version contains in-frame clones alone and is incomplete. Of over 70,000 clones in the sample, roughly 93% are singletons; the top ten hold 3.5% to 4.5%. Material: peripheral blood, obtained in the first trimester of pregnancy. These receptors were taken from a female donor with multiple sclerosis, enrolled in a pregnancy study.

The V and J genes are TRBV7-3 and TRBJ1-1, with no clear D. CDR3 length equals 13 residues. From germline, CDR1 is SGHTA and CDR2 FQGTGA. Deletions cut 1 base from V and 3 bases from J, with 6 bases between. CDR3 amino acids: CASSLSRDTEAFF. Written as DNA, the CDR3 is TGTGCCAGCAGCTTAAGCCGAGACACTGAAGCTTTCTTT.

V and J are TRBV12-5 and TRBJ2-7; 7 bases fit TRBD1. The CDR3 length is 16 residues. Trimming cost V 2 bases and J 4 bases; bases outside gene matches: 11. Germline values: CDR1 LGHNT, CDR2 FRNRAP. DNA of the CDR3: TGTGCTAGTGGTTTGACACAGGTGACAGGGATATACGAGCAGTACTTC. It translates to CASGLTQVTGIYEQYF. The whole variable domain, filled in from reference TRBV12-5 and TRBJ2-7, reads DARVTQTPRHKVTEMGQEVTMRCQPILGHNTVFWYRQTMMQGLELLAYFRNRAPLDDSGMPKDRFSAEMPDATLATLKIQPSEPRDSAVYFCASGLTQVTGIYEQYFGPGTRLTVT.

Points on this clone: Compared with germline, one end of the junction differs, possibly owing to a read error. The rearrangement links TRBV5-4 to TRBJ2-3; TRBD2 aligns across 9 bases. Germline V CDR1 and CDR2: SGHNT, YYREEE (reference sequence). The CDR3 covers 14 residues. In DNA form, the CDR3 reads TGTGCCAGCAGCGTCGGGACTAGCAAAGATACGCAGTATTTT. It translates to CASSVGTSKDTQYF.

This sequence joins TRBV4-1 and TRBJ2-2, with 7 bases that match TRBD1. V shed 1 base, J shed 5 bases, and the junction held 1 base outside the gene matches. The CDR3 length is 14 residues. Germline-derived CDR1 and CDR2 are MGHRA and YSYEKL. CDR3 loop: CASSQVRGTGELFF. In nucleotides, the CDR3 is TGCGCCAGCAGCCAAGTCAGGGGGACCGGGGAGCTGTTTTTT.

The rearrangement joins TRBV29-1 to TRBJ2-7, with TRBD2 identical over 9 bases. V lost 4 bases to trimming and J lost 6 bases; unmatched junction nucleotides: 7. The CDR3 has 13 amino acids. CDR1 and CDR2 from the germline V gene are SQVTM and ANQGSEA. The CDR3 here is CSVVAGGPSEQYF. For the CDR3, the DNA is TGCAGCGTTGTGGCGGGGGGGCCCTCCGAGCAGTACTTC.

The rearrangement uses TRBV5-1 and TRBJ2-2; maybe TRBD2 (6 bases). Germline loops: CDR1 SGHRS, CDR2 YFSETQ. The ends were cut back, 0 bases at V and 3 bases at J, with 9 bases in the middle. This CDR3 is 15 amino acids long. CDR3 amino acids: CASSLVSGDTGELFF. CDR3 sequence (DNA): TGCGCCAGCAGCTTGGTATCGGGGGACACCGGGGAGCTGTTTTTT.

The chain joins TRBV7-9 to TRBJ2-7, with D perhaps matching TRBD1 (5 bases). Germline loops: CDR1 SEHNR, CDR2 FQNEAQ (reference sequence). Trimming took off 1 base at V and 3 bases at J, with 7 bases between the two ends. The CDR3 has 13 residues. The CDR3 reads CASSLGGVYEQYF. CDR3 bases: TGTGCCAGCAGCTTAGGGGGCGTCTACGAGCAGTACTTC.

This clone was observed a few times. The genes are TRBV13 and TRBJ2-7; D uncertain. CDR3 length equals 13 residues. Germline lookup yields CDR1 PRHDT and CDR2 FYEKMQ (reference sequence). Trimming removed 0 bases at V and 0 bases at J, with 3 bases between. The CDR3 DNA reads TGTGCCAGCAGCTTAGGGGCCTCCTACGAGCAGTACTTC. This encodes CASSLGASYEQYF.

Worth noting for this clone: The same CDR3 arises from other DNA sequences in this sample as well. The chain links TRBV18 to TRBJ1-2; 7 positions match TRBD1. Germline CDR1 is KGHSH and CDR2 is LQKENI. The CDR3 is 13 amino acids. The ends lost 3 bases at V and 4 bases at J; junction bases unmatched: 2. In DNA, the CDR3 is TGTGCCAGCTCACCGGACAGGAGCTATGGCTACACCTTC. As protein: CASSPDRSYGYTF.

The V gene is TRBV30, the J gene TRBJ2-5; TRBD1 agrees at 9 bases. V was pared by 2 bases and J by 1 base, with 8 bases of the junction left unmatched. The germline V gene has CDR1 GTSNPN and CDR2 SVGIG (reference sequence). The CDR3 contains 16 residues. The CDR3 coding sequence is TGTGCCTGGAGTTCGGGGGGACAGGGTAGCCAAGAGACCCAGTACTTC. Amino acid sequence: CAWSSGGQGSQETQYF.

The V and J genes are TRBV2 and TRBJ2-1; 9 bases are a match to TRBD1. The CDR3 runs to 14 residues. V lost 6 bases and J lost 9; bases outside the gene matches: 9. The germline V gene has CDR1 SNHLY and CDR2 FYNNEI. Here the CDR3 reads CASREGQGYVEQFF. The CDR3 DNA reads TGTGCCAGCAGGGAGGGACAGGGCTATGTTGAGCAGTTCTTC.